These 2 T cell receptor beta chains share one sample of origin, sequenced in a study of response to subunit inactivated influenza vaccine. From the RT-PCR reads, TCRdb called clonotypes with MiXCR, one entry per CDR3 protein. The table has just over 300,000 distinct CDR3 sequences, about a fifth seen once; the top ten hold more than 8.5%. The sample here was PBMCs from blood, taken 21 months after vaccination. The receptor source for this set is a man between 45 and 75 years old who received an inactivated influenza vaccine.

The J gene is TRBJ2-7, the V gene TRBV5-1; tentatively, D is TRBD1 (6 bases). Germline-derived CDR1 and CDR2 are SGHRS and YFSETQ. V dropped 4 bases and J dropped 5 bases, with 16 bases sitting between them. This CDR3 has 14 amino acids. CDR3: CASSPGTGSHEQYF. Here the CDR3 DNA reads TGCGCCAGCAGCCCCGGCACAGGGTCCCACGAGCAGTACTTC.

The J gene is TRBJ1-5, the V gene TRBV16; D call uncertain. Per germline, CDR1 KGHSY and CDR2 FQNENV. The CDR3 runs to 14 residues. The V gene lost 0 bases and the J gene lost 7 bases, with 10 bases spanning the gap. The CDR3 coding sequence is TGTGCCAGCAGCCAATCGAGGGCAGGCCAGCCCCAGCATTTT. This translates into CASSQSRAGQPQHF.